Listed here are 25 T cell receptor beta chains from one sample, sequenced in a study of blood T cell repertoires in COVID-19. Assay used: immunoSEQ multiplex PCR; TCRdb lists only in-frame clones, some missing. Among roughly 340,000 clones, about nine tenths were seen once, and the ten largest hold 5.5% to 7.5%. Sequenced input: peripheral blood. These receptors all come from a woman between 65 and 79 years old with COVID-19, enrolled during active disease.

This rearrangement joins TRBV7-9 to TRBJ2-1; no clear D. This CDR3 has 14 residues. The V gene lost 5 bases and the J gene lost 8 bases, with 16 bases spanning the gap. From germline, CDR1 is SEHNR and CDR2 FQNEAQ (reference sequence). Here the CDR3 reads CASSHLEVLDEQFF. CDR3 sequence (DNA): TGTGCCAGCAGCCACCTTGAGGTTTTGGATGAGCAGTTCTTC.

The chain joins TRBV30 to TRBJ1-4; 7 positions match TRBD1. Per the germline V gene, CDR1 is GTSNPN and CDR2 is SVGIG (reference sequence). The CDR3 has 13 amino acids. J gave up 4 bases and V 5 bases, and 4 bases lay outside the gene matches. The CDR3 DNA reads TGTGCCTGGCGAAGGGGGCATAATGAAAAACTGTTTTTT. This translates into CAWRRGHNEKLFF. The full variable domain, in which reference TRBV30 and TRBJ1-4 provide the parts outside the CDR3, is SQTIHQWPATLVQPVGSPLSLECTVEGTSNPNLYWYRQAAGRGLQLLFYSVGIGQISSEVPQNLSASRPQDRQFILSSKKLLLSDSGFYLCAWRRGHNEKLFFGSGTQLSVL.

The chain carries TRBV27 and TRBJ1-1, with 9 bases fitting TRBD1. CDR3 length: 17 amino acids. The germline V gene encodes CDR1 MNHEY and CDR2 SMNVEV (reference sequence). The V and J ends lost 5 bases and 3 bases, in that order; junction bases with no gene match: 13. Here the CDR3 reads CASSPPTGTGKDTEAFF. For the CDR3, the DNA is TGTGCCAGCAGTCCCCCAACCGGGACAGGGAAGGACACTGAAGCTTTCTTT.

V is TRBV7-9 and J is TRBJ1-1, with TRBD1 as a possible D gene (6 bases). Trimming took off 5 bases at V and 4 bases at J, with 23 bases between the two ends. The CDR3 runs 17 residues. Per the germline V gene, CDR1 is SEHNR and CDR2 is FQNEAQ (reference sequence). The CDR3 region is CASSLSGQGFWGTEAFF. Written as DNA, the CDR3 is TGTGCCAGCAGCCTAAGTGGCCAGGGGTTTTGGGGCACTGAAGCTTTCTTT.

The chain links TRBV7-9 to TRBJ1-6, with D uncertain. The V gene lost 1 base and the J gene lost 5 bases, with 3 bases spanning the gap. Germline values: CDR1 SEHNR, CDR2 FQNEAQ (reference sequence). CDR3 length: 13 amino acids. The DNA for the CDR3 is TGTGCCAGCAGCTTAGACAATAATTCACCCCTCCACTTT. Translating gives CASSLDNNSPLHF. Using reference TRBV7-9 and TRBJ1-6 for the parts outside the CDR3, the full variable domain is DTGVSQNPRHKITKRGQNVTFRCDPISEHNRLYWYRQTLGQGPEFLTYFQNEAQLEKSRLLSDRFSAERPKGSFSTLEIQRTEQGDSAMYLCASSLDNNSPLHFGNGTRLTVT.

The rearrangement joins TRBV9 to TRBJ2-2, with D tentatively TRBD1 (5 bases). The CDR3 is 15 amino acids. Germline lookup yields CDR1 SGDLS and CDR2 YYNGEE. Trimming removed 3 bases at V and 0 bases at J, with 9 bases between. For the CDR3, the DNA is TGTGCCAGCAGCGACAGACAGTCGAACACCGGGGAGCTGTTTTTT. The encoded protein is CASSDRQSNTGELFF.

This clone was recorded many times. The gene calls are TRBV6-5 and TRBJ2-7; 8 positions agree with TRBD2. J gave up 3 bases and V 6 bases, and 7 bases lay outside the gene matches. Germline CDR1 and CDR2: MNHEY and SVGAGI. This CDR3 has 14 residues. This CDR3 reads CASSHDGGDYEQYF. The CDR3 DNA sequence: TGTGCCAGCAGCCATGACGGGGGGGACTACGAGCAGTACTTC.

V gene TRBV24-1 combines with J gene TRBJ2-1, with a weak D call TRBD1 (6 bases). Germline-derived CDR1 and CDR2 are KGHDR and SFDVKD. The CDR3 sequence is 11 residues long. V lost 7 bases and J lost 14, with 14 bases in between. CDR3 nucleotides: TGTGCCACCAGCTTGGGGGCGATGGAGTTCTTC. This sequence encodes CATSLGAMEFF.

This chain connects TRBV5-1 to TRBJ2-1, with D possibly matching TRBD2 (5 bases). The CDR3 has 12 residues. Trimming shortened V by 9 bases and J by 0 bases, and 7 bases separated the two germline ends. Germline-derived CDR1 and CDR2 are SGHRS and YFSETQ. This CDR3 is CATRDSYNEQFF. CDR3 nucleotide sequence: TGCGCCACCCGGGACTCCTACAATGAGCAGTTCTTC.

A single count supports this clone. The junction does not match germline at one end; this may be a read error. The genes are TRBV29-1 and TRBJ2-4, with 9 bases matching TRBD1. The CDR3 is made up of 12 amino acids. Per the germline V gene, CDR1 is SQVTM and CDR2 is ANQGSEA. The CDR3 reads CSVEAPGQGNFF. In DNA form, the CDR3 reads TGCAGCGTTGAAGCACCGGGACAGGGCAACTTTTTC.

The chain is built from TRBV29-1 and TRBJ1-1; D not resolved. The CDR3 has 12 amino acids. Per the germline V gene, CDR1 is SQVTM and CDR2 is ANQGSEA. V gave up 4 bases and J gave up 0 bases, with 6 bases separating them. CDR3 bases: TGCAGCGTTGGGCAGTTGAACACTGAAGCTTTCTTT. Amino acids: CSVGQLNTEAFF.

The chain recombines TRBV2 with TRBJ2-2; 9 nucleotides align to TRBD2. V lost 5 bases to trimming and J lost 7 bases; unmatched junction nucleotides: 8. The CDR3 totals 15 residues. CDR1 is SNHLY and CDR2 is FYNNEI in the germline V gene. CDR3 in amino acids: CASSPAGGLGGELFF. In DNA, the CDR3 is TGTGCCAGCAGTCCCGCGGGGGGGCTCGGCGGGGAGCTGTTTTTT.

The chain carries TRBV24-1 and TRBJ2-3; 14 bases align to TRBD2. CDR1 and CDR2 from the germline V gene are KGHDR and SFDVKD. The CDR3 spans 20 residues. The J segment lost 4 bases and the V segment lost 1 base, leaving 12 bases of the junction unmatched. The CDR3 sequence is CATSDFLGTSGGRDPDTQYF. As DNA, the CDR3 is TGTGCCACCAGTGATTTCCTCGGGACTAGCGGGGGTCGGGACCCAGATACGCAGTATTTT.

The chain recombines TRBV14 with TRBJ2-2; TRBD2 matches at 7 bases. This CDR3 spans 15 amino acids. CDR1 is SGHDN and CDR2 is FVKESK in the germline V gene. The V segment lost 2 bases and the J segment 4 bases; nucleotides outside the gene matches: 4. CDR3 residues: CASSQNAGVTGELFF. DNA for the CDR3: TGTGCCAGCAGCCAAAACGCGGGGGTCACCGGGGAGCTGTTTTTT.

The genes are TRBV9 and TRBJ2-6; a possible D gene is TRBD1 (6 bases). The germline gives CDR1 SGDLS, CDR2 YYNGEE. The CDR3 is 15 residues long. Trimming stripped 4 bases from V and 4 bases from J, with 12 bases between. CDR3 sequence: CASSHQGSGANVLTF. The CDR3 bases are TGTGCCAGCAGCCACCAGGGGTCCGGGGCCAACGTCCTGACTTTC. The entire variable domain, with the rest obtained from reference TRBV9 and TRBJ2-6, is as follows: DSGVTQTPKHLITATGQRVTLRCSPRSGDLSVYWYQQSLDQGLQFLIQYYNGEERAKGNILERFSAQQFPDLHSELNLSSLELGDSALYFCASSHQGSGANVLTFGAGSRLTVL.

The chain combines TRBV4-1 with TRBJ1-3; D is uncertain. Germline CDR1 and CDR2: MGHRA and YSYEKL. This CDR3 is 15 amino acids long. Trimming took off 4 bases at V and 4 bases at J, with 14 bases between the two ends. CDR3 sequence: CASSLEGTSGNTIYF. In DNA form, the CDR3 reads TGCGCCAGCAGCCTGGAGGGAACGTCCGGAAACACCATATATTTT.

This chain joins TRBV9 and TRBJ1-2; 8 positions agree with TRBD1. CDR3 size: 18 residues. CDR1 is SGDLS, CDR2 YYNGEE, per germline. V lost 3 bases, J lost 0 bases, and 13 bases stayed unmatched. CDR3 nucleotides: TGTGCCAGCAGCGCACACCGACAGGGGATGAGGTCTAACTATGGCTACACCTTC. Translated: CASSAHRQGMRSNYGYTF.

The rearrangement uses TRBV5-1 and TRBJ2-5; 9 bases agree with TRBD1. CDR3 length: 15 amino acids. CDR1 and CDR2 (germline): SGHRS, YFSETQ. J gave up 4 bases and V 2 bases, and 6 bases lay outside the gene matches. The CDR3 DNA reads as TGCGCCAGCAGCTTAGGGACAGGGACCGGAGAGACCCAGTACTTC. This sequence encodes CASSLGTGTGETQYF. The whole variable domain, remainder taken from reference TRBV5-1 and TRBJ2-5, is KAGVTQTPRYLIKTRGQQVTLSCSPISGHRSVSWYQQTPGQGLQFLFEYFSETQRNKGNFPGRFSGRQFSNSRSEMNVSTLELGDSALYLCASSLGTGTGETQYFGPGTRLLVL.

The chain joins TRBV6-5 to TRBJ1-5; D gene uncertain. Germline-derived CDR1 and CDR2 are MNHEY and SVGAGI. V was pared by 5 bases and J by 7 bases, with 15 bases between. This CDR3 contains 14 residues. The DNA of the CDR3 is TGTGCCAGCAGTCTGCTAGAGGTTGGGCAGCCCCAGCATTTT. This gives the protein CASSLLEVGQPQHF.

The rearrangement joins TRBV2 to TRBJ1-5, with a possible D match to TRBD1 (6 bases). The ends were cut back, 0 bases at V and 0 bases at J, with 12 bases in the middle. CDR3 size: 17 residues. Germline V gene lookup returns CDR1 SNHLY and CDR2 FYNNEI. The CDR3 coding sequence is TGTGCCAGCAGTGAAGCGCGGGGGGCTAATAGCAATCAGCCCCAGCATTTT. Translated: CASSEARGANSNQPQHF. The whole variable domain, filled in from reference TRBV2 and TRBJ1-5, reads EPEVTQTPSHQVTQMGQEVILRCVPISNHLYFYWYRQILGQKVEFLVSFYNNEISEKSEIFDDQFSVERPDGSNFTLKIRSTKLEDSAMYFCASSEARGANSNQPQHFGDGTRLSIL.

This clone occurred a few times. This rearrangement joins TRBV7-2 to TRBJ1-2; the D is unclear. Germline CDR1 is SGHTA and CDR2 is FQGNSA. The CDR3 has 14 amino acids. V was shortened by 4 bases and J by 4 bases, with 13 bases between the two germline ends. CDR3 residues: CASSSPLAGYGYTF. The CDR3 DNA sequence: TGTGCCAGCAGCTCCCCGTTGGCTGGCTATGGCTACACCTTC.

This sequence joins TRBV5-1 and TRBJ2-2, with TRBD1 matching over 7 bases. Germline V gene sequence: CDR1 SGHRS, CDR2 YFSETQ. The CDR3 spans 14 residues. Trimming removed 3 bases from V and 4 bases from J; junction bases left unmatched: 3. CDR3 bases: TGCGCCAGCAGCTCAAACAGGGGCACCGGGGAGCTGTTTTTT. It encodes CASSSNRGTGELFF. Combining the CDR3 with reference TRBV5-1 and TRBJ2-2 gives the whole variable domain KAGVTQTPRYLIKTRGQQVTLSCSPISGHRSVSWYQQTPGQGLQFLFEYFSETQRNKGNFPGRFSGRQFSNSRSEMNVSTLELGDSALYLCASSSNRGTGELFFGEGSRLTVL.

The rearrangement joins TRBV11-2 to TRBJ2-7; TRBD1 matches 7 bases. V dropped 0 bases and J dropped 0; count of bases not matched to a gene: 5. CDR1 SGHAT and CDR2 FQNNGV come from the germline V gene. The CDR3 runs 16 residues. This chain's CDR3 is CASSLETDRISYEQYF. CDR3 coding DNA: TGTGCCAGCAGCTTAGAAACGGACAGGATCTCCTACGAGCAGTACTTC.

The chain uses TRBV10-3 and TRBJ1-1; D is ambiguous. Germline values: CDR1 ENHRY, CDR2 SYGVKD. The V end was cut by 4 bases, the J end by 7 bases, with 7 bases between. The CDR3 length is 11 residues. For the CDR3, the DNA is TGTGCCATCAGTGTTTCGGGTGAAGCTTTCTTT. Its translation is CAISVSGEAFF.

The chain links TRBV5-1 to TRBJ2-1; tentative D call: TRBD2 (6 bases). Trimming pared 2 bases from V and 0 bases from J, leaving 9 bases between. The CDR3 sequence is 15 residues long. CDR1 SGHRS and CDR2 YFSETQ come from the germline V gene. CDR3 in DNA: TGCGCCAGCAGCTTTAGCGGAAGCTCCTACAATGAGCAGTTCTTC. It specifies CASSFSGSSYNEQFF.